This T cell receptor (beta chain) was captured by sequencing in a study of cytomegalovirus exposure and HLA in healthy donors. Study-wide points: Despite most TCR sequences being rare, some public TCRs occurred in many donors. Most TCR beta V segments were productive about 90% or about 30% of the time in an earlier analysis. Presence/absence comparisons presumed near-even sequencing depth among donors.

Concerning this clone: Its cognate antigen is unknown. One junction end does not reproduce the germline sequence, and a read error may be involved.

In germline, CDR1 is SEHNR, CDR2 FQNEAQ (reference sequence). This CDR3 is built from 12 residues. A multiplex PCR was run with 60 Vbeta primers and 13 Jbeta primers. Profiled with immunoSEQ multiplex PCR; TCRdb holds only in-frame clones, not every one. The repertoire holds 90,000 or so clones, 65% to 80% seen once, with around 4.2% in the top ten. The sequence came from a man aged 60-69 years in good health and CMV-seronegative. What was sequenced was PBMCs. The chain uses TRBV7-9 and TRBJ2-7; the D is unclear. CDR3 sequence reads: CSSSPPTEEQYF. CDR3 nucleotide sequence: TGTTCCAGCAGCCCCCCCACGGAGGAGCAGTACTTC.